This T cell receptor beta chain was identified during a study of T cell changes during pregnancy in multiple sclerosis. The repertoire was sequenced with immunoSEQ multiplex PCR; TCRdb's copy has only in-frame clones and lacks some. The profile shows almost 95,000 clones, under 95% of them singletons. Germline values: CDR1 MNHEY, CDR2 SMNVEV (reference sequence). This CDR3 comprises 13 residues. V lost 4 bases to trimming and J lost 7 bases, with 10 bases between them. This specimen consisted of peripheral blood, obtained in the first trimester of pregnancy. The chain carries TRBV27 and TRBJ1-4; the D gene is possibly TRBD1 (5 bases). This TCR came from a female donor with multiple sclerosis, enrolled in a pregnancy study. The DNA for the CDR3 is TGTGCCAGCAGTTCGGGTCAGGGTGAAAAACTGTTTTTT. Protein sequence: CASSSGQGEKLFF.